These T cell receptor beta chains were read from a single sample in a study of blood T cell repertoires in COVID-19. Clones were read by immunoSEQ multiplex PCR, and TCRdb kept only the in-frame ones, dropping some. This sample yields about 140,000 clones, of which around 80% are seen a single time; under 4.5% belongs to the top ten. Material for sequencing was peripheral blood. The receptor set was obtained from a man in his fifties or sixties with acute or convalescent COVID-19. Both conserved end residues are trimmed from each CDR3.

v_gene,j_gene,CDR3aa
TRBV6-5,TRBJ1-2,ASSPWTGSNYGYT
TRBV3-1/TRBV3-2,TRBJ1-2,ASSQPQAYGYT
TRBV24-1,TRBJ1-1,ATSGRDTEAF
TRBV19,TRBJ2-2,ASSIGRVGTGELF
TRBV28,TRBJ1-1,ASSLGGLWNTEAF
TRBV5-1,TRBJ2-5,ASSPAGRPQETQY
TRBV30,TRBJ2-7,AWSVAVSYEQY
TRBV29-1,TRBJ2-3,SVTSGGTSTDTQY
TRBV6-1,TRBJ1-2,ASSDSGQGKGYT
TRBV11-3,TRBJ2-1,ASSLEGTTSYNEQF
TRBV4-2,TRBJ1-3,ASSLQTGGFGNTIY
TRBV12-3/TRBV12-4,TRBJ2-4,ASSPTRNIQY
TRBV7-8,TRBJ1-4,ASSPSDRGEKLF
TRBV3-1/TRBV3-2,TRBJ1-5,ASSFFDRGLQPQH
TRBV3-1/TRBV3-2,TRBJ1-3,ASSETAGNTIY
TRBV28,TRBJ2-2,ASSLPGEWLF
TRBV6-4,TRBJ2-1,ATSILTHHEQF
TRBV20-1,TRBJ1-1,SASPGAVNTEAF
TRBV6-6,TRBJ2-7,ASSDERGEQY
TRBV24-1,TRBJ2-7,ATSETGTAIYEQY
TRBV7-2,TRBJ1-5,ASSLTGTGNQPQH
TRBV3-1/TRBV3-2,TRBJ1-1,ASSPRIDTEAF
TRBV5-1,TRBJ2-7,ASSFGGNPSYEQY
TRBV6-5,TRBJ1-1,ASRDRPSMNTEAF
TRBV18,TRBJ1-6,ASSPRTGLENSPLH
TRBV28,TRBJ1-3,ASSLPSTGNTIY
TRBV9,TRBJ1-4,ASSLNSGGANEKLF
TRBV30,TRBJ2-3,AWSVGGTDTQY
TRBV7-9,TRBJ2-1,ASSLGRASVQF
TRBV6-6,TRBJ1-2,ASSYGGGESGYT
TRBV3-1/TRBV3-2,TRBJ2-7,ASSHKGQGAPKVSYEQY
TRBV21-1,TRBJ2-3,ASSKEGRKTDTQY
TRBV9,TRBJ2-1,ASSVGLAGVENEQF
TRBV9,TRBJ1-5,ASSVEAGSGEAQH
TRBV5-1,TRBJ1-2,ASSMTGEEGYT
TRBV25-1,TRBJ1-5,ASSDARGTQPQH
TRBV9,TRBJ2-7,ASSPSFMEDYEQY
TRBV24-1,TRBJ1-2,ATSDWAGGHGYT
TRBV4-3,TRBJ2-1,ASSQGSGFSSYNEQF
TRBV9,TRBJ2-2,ASSEQRARTGELF
TRBV3-1/TRBV3-2,TRBJ1-5,ASSPRDNQPQH
TRBV27,TRBJ1-6,ASSLSVWDRGRSPLH
TRBV6-2/TRBV6-3,TRBJ2-1,ASSYSKTSGRVKF
TRBV28,TRBJ1-6,ASSFTFQGGSPLH
TRBV4-3,TRBJ2-3,ASSHAGLAGPDTQY
TRBV27,TRBJ1-6,ASSSDRVSPLH
TRBV2,TRBJ1-1,ASSTNRGTEAF
TRBV21-1,TRBJ2-7,ASSAQGGEQY